The rows below give T cell receptor beta chains drawn from one sample of a study of CD8+ T cells in alopecia areata. Sequenced by immunoSEQ multiplex PCR; TCRdb stores in-frame clones only, minus some. The sample has about 110,000 clones; roughly 50% are singletons. The sample here was CD8+ T cells sorted from blood, taken at week 24, from a patient treated with tofacitinib. Source of these receptors: a human donor with alopecia areata. Each CDR3 is given with its conserved first and last residue.

v_gene,CDR3aa
TRBV27,CATGGTGGSEQFF
TRBV29-1,CSVNQPQHF
TRBV29-1,CSVEAQEAGANVLTF
TRBV9,CASSVQADRGTEAFF
TRBV5-4,CASSLGAAEAFF
TRBV6-5,CASSWSTETYEQYF
TRBV27,CASRFQGLDTQYF
TRBV6-5,CASSYGGLGYGYTF
TRBV30,CAWSVLQGNEQYF
TRBV13,CASSSSGGAIEDTQYF
TRBV10-3,CAISESFQEGYQPQHF
TRBV10-3,CAISEPGYEQYF
TRBV6-5,CASSYSGMHTDTQYF
TRBV9,CASSAGQDNSPLHF
TRBV27,CATRPFAGAQIGYTF
TRBV15,CATSSLGDSDEQYF
TRBV6-5,CASSYGGVGYNEQFF
TRBV5-6,CASSLGAGALNTEAFF
TRBV6-6,CASTPKGRDRGETQYF
TRBV6-1,CASSEDESSSYEQYF
TRBV27,CASSLSGRENTEAFF
TRBV13,CASSPGGAEQYF
TRBV19,CASRPVSGANVLTF
TRBV5-6,CASSLPGLAAQYF
TRBV29-1,CSVPTSWSTDTQYF
TRBV7-9,CASSLEDTQYF
TRBV11-2,CASSSNFGLAATQETQYF
TRBV2,CASSSTIIDTGELFF
TRBV5-4,CASSPPTVNYGYTF
TRBV13,CASSPWTGGTGELFF
TRBV18,CASSPPPPGANVLTF
TRBV7-9,CASSVSSAAEAFF
TRBV6-5,CASSPGTGNNWPQHF
TRBV7-9,CASSPSGEWNYGYTF
TRBV7-2,CASSLVPSGGLDEQFF
TRBV27,CAIRPLPGASTDTQYF
TRBV13,CASSFLPDTQYF
TRBV5-4,CASSRWGQNTGELFF
TRBV4-1,CASSFQGDSTDTQYF
TRBV2,CASSEFLGQGYEQYF
TRBV5-1,CASSLAVAGGPTDTQYF
TRBV19,CASKLRDAEAFF
TRBV29-1,CSSLGGHWNTEAFF
TRBV29-1,CSVDTTMNTEAFF
TRBV30,CAWNGGTTEAFF
TRBV5-1,CASSAEGQGAGEQYF
TRBV7-2,CASSLRASAGELFF
TRBV7-3,CASSLDNSETQYF
TRBV2,CASSERTGEYEQYF
TRBV27,CASSPQTPASANYGYTF
TRBV7-2,CASSLGTGRAAEAFF
TRBV15,CATSRDRGYEQYF
TRBV19,CASSIPPGQLSGNTIYF
TRBV2,CASSPGQDGDSPLHF
TRBV29-1,CSVERDGTDTQYF